The 12 T cell receptor beta chains in this list originate from one sample, sequenced in a study of blood T cell repertoires in COVID-19. The data were produced by immunoSEQ multiplex PCR, yet TCRdb's version contains in-frame clones alone and is incomplete. The data contain a few hundred thousand clones, roughly nine tenths of them singletons. The material sequenced was PBMCs or T cells enriched from blood (not recorded which). These receptors were obtained from a woman between 25 and 40 years old who had recovered from COVID-19.

V and J are TRBV7-8 and TRBJ2-7, with 8 bases fitting TRBD1. J lost 2 bases, V lost 0 bases, and 3 bases had no gene match. Germline CDR1 and CDR2: SGHVS and FQNEAQ. The CDR3 loop spans 15 amino acids. This chain's CDR3 is CASSLAGTGTYEQYF. The CDR3 region has the DNA TGTGCCAGCAGCTTAGCGGGGACAGGAACCTACGAGCAGTACTTC.

The V and J genes are TRBV3-1 (or the pseudogene TRBV3-2) and TRBJ1-1; tentatively, D is TRBD1 (6 bases). This CDR3 spans 17 amino acids. Trimming took 0 bases from V and 2 from J, leaving 16 bases between them. Per the germline V gene, CDR1 is LGHDT and CDR2 is YNNKEL (reference sequence). The DNA of the CDR3 is TGTGCCAGCAGCCAAGACCTTGTGAGGGGGAGAAACACTGAAGCTTTCTTT. The encoded protein is CASSQDLVRGRNTEAFF.

The genes are TRBV7-2 and TRBJ1-3, with D tentatively TRBD1 (5 bases). CDR3 length: 17 residues. Germline loops: CDR1 SGHTA, CDR2 FQGNSA. Trimming pared 6 bases from V and 4 bases from J, leaving 22 bases between. The CDR3 sequence is CASSLSSGMGAGNTIYF. The CDR3 nucleotides read TGTGCCAGCAGTCTGTCGTCAGGGATGGGCGCAGGAAACACCATATATTTT.

The chain combines TRBV10-2 with TRBJ1-1, with TRBD1 as a possible D gene (5 bases). Germline V lookup: CDR1 WSHSY, CDR2 SAAADI. V was trimmed by 2 bases and J by 4 bases, leaving 5 bases between them. CDR3 length: 12 residues. CDR3 in DNA: TGCGCCAGCAGTGAGGGGGCCACTGAAGCTTTCTTT. Translation: CASSEGATEAFF.

The chain combines TRBV5-8 with TRBJ1-6; 9 nucleotides line up with TRBD1. The V gene's germline CDR1 is SGHTS and CDR2 YDEGEE. V lost 4 bases to trimming and J lost 10 bases; unmatched junction nucleotides: 9. The CDR3 sequence is 15 residues long. For the CDR3, the DNA is TGTGCCAGCAGCCTCTACACAGGGGGCACCTCACCCCTCCACTTT. Amino acid sequence: CASSLYTGGTSPLHF.

This chain links TRBV27 with TRBJ1-4, with 7 bases matching TRBD1. V lost 4 bases and J lost 8; bases outside the gene matches: 13. CDR1 MNHEY and CDR2 SMNVEV come from the germline V gene (reference sequence). The CDR3 runs 16 residues. The CDR3 nucleotides read TGTGCCAGCAGTTACCGCCCCGCCTCGGACAGGGAAAAACTGTTTTTT. It specifies CASSYRPASDREKLFF.

The chain combines TRBV12-3 or TRBV12-4 with TRBJ2-5; D not resolved. CDR3 length: 12 amino acids. V was pared by 5 bases and J by 1 base, with 5 bases between. The CDR3 loop reads CASSARQETQYF. CDR3 bases: TGTGCCAGCAGTGCGCGCCAAGAGACCCAGTACTTC.

The chain links TRBV12-5 to TRBJ2-3; TRBD1 aligns across 7 bases. The CDR3 covers 17 residues. Germline V gives CDR1 LGHNT, CDR2 FRNRAP. The V and J ends lost 0 bases and 0 bases, in that order; junction bases with no gene match: 6. CDR3 bases: TGTGCTAGTGGTTTGGTACGAAGACAGGGCAGCACAGATACGCAGTATTTT. It yields the protein CASGLVRRQGSTDTQYF.

Of note for this clone: One end of the junction is discordant with germline, which a read error may explain. J is TRBJ1-2 and V is TRBV10-3; TRBD1 aligns across 7 bases. CDR3 length: 12 residues. Germline loops: CDR1 ENHRY, CDR2 SYGVKD. The CDR3 nucleotides are TGTGCCATCAGTGATAGTCACACAACAGGGGCCTTC. It is translated as CAISDSHTTGAF.

This chain joins TRBV28 and TRBJ1-1; D is perhaps TRBD1 (5 bases). The germline V gene has CDR1 MDHEN and CDR2 SYDVKM. V lost 6 bases, J lost 2 bases, and 10 bases lay in between. The CDR3 sequence is 13 residues long. The CDR3 here is CASRQGTNTEAFF. The CDR3 DNA follows: TGTGCCAGCAGACAAGGGACTAACACTGAAGCTTTCTTT. The whole variable domain, filled in from reference TRBV28 and TRBJ1-1, reads DVKVTQSSRYLVKRTGEKVFLECVQDMDHENMFWYRQDPGLGLRLIYFSYDVKMKEKGDIPEGYSVSREKKERFSLILESASTNQTSMYLCASRQGTNTEAFFGQGTRLTVV.

This rearrangement joins TRBV5-1 to TRBJ2-3; possibly TRBD2 for D (6 bases). The V end lost 4 bases, the J end lost 6 bases, and 15 bases lay between the germline ends. Germline V gives CDR1 SGHRS, CDR2 YFSETQ. This CDR3 spans 14 amino acids. The CDR3 loop is CASSIGTQKDTQYF. The CDR3 DNA sequence: TGCGCCAGCAGCATCGGGACTCAGAAGGATACGCAGTATTTT.

The gene calls are TRBV27 and TRBJ1-4, with 9 bases that match TRBD1. CDR3 length: 13 amino acids. CDR1 is MNHEY and CDR2 is SMNVEV in the germline V gene (reference sequence). Trimming at V came to 4 bases and at J to 8 bases, leaving 2 bases not matched to a gene. Here the CDR3 reads CASSSGTGEKLFF. The CDR3 DNA follows: TGTGCCAGCAGTTCCGGGACAGGGGAAAAACTGTTTTTT.